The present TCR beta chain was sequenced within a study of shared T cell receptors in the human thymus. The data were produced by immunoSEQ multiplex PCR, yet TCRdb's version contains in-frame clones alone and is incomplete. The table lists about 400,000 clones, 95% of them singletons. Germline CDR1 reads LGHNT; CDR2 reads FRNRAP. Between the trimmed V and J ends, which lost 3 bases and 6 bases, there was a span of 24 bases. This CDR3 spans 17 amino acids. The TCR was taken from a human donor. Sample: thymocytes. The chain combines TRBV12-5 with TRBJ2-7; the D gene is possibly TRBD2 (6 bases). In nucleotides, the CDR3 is TGTGCTAGTGGTTTCCGGGACTCCGTAAGGGGAGCCTTCGAGCAGTACTTC. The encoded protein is CASGFRDSVRGAFEQYF.